What follows are 24 T cell receptor beta chains derived from one specimen sequenced in a study of cytomegalovirus exposure and HLA in healthy donors. The PCR employed 60 Vbeta primers together with 13 Jbeta primers. Assay: immunoSEQ multiplex PCR; the TCRdb copy retains only in-frame clones and omits some. The table has under 200,000 clones, roughly 70% seen once. The source material was PBMCs. The receptors were sampled from a woman under 40 in good health and CMV-seronegative.

The rearrangement joins TRBV2 to TRBJ1-2; D is undetermined. Trimming removed 10 bases at V and 4 bases at J, with 25 bases between. The CDR3 runs to 16 residues. Per germline, CDR1 SNHLY and CDR2 FYNNEI. The CDR3 here is CAMQTGGLSPLYGYTF. The CDR3 coding sequence is TGTGCCATGCAAACCGGCGGGCTCTCTCCCCTCTATGGCTACACCTTC.

The gene calls are TRBV30 and TRBJ2-1; 16 nucleotides align to TRBD2. The ends lost 2 bases at V and 9 bases at J; junction bases unmatched: 10. The CDR3 covers 17 residues. In germline, CDR1 is GTSNPN, CDR2 SVGIG (reference sequence). The DNA for the CDR3 is TGTGCCTGGAGTACCCAAAAGGGACTAGCGGGAGGGGGTGAGCAGTTCTTC. This codes for CAWSTQKGLAGGGEQFF.

This clone was seen only a few times. The chain carries TRBV4-3 and TRBJ2-5; the D gene is possibly TRBD1 (6 bases). Trimming cost V 4 bases and J 3 bases, with 15 bases left between them. Germline V CDR1 and CDR2: LGHNA, YSLEER. This CDR3 has 15 residues. The CDR3 region is CASSPGTPFEETQYF. CDR3 DNA: TGCGCCAGCAGCCCCGGGACACCGTTTGAAGAGACCCAGTACTTC.

This sequence joins TRBV19 and TRBJ2-7, with a weak D call TRBD2 (5 bases). Trimming shortened V by 3 bases and J by 2 bases, and 11 bases separated the two germline ends. The CDR3 runs 14 residues. Germline CDR1 and CDR2: LNHDA and SQIVND (reference sequence). CDR3 in amino acids: CASSIEGSAYEQYF. CDR3 coding DNA: TGTGCCAGTAGTATCGAGGGTTCGGCCTACGAGCAGTACTTC.

Details on this clone: Relative to the germline gene, one junction end is altered; a read error may explain this. This chain connects TRBV28 to TRBJ1-2, with D hard to call. CDR1 is MDHEN, CDR2 SYDVKM, per germline. CDR3 length equals 11 residues. The CDR3 coding sequence is TGTGCCAGCAGTCCTAACCATGGCTACACCTTC. Protein: CASSPNHGYTF.

This clone was detected a few times. This chain connects TRBV5-5 to TRBJ2-7; TRBD2 agrees at 10 bases. The CDR3 totals 15 residues. The V segment lost 2 bases and the J segment 3 bases; nucleotides outside the gene matches: 5. The germline gives CDR1 SGHKS, CDR2 YYEKEE (reference sequence). CDR3 nucleotides: TGTGCCAGCAGCTTTGGACTAGCGGATTTCTACGAGCAGTACTTC. This translates into CASSFGLADFYEQYF. Full variable domain (outside the CDR3, taken from reference TRBV5-5 and TRBJ2-7): DAGVTQSPTHLIKTRGQQVTLRCSPISGHKSVSWYQQVLGQGPQFIFQYYEKEERGRGNFPDRFSARQFPNYSSELNVNALLLGDSALYLCASSFGLADFYEQYFGPGTRLTVT.

The chain uses TRBV19 and TRBJ2-4; TRBD1 agrees at 8 bases. This CDR3 has 13 amino acids. Germline CDR1 LNHDA, CDR2 SQIVND (reference sequence). V was clipped by 6 bases and J by 8 bases; unmatched bases: 6. The CDR3 is CASSRGLEDIQYF. CDR3 coding DNA: TGTGCCAGTAGCAGGGGGCTAGAGGACATTCAGTACTTC.

The V and J genes are TRBV29-1 and TRBJ1-1; TRBD1 matches 7 bases. The J segment lost 10 bases and the V segment lost 8 bases, leaving 16 bases of the junction unmatched. Germline CDR1 is SQVTM and CDR2 is ANQGSEA. This CDR3 region has 13 residues. The CDR3 sequence: CSSSPPTGEGAFF. The CDR3 bases are TGCAGCTCCTCCCCTCCCACAGGGGAAGGAGCTTTCTTT.

The chain couples TRBV5-6 to TRBJ2-3; possibly TRBD2 for D (5 bases). The ends were cut back, 1 base at V and 3 bases at J, with 12 bases in the middle. The CDR3 sequence is 15 residues long. Germline V gene data show CDR1 as SGHDT and CDR2 as YYEEEE. The CDR3 nucleotides read TGTGCCAGCAGCTTGTCTGGGGAGAGGACAGATACGCAGTATTTT. Translation: CASSLSGERTDTQYF.

This chain connects TRBV4-3 to TRBJ1-2; 7 bases fit TRBD1. The CDR3 has 16 residues. Germline V gene data show CDR1 as LGHNA and CDR2 as YSLEER. V trimming: 0 bases; J trimming: 0 bases; junction bases outside the gene matches: 4. The CDR3 DNA sequence: TGCGCCAGCAGCCAAGAGGGACAGTTAGCTAACTATGGCTACACCTTC. Translating it yields CASSQEGQLANYGYTF.

The rearrangement uses TRBV7-2 and TRBJ1-2; D is perhaps TRBD1 (6 bases). CDR3 length equals 16 residues. V was clipped by 0 bases and J by 2 bases, with 13 bases between them. Looked up from germline, CDR1 is SGHTA and CDR2 is FQGNSA. CDR3 region: CASSLARTANNYGYTF. In DNA form, the CDR3 reads TGTGCCAGCAGCTTAGCCCGGACAGCAAACAACTATGGCTACACCTTC.

The chain has TRBV7-9 and TRBJ1-1; no firm D call. This CDR3 has 12 residues. Deletions cut 1 base from V and 6 bases from J, with 6 bases between. Germline values: CDR1 SEHNR, CDR2 FQNEAQ (reference sequence). The CDR3 sequence is CASSLGRPEAFF. The CDR3 nucleotides are TGTGCCAGCAGCTTAGGCAGGCCTGAAGCTTTCTTT.

This clone was observed a handful of times. The chain links TRBV15 to TRBJ1-1, with 7 bases aligning to TRBD1. The CDR3 is made up of 15 amino acids. V was pared by 4 bases and J by 3 bases, with 8 bases of the junction left unmatched. Germline V gene lookup returns CDR1 LNHNV and CDR2 YYDKDF (reference sequence). CDR3 DNA sequence: TGTGCCACCAGCATATTGACAGGGATAGACACTGAAGCTTTCTTT. It is translated as CATSILTGIDTEAFF.

Worth noting for this clone: Mismatch with germline at one junction end may stem from a read error. This sequence joins TRBV7-9 and TRBJ2-7; D might be TRBD2 (5 bases). Germline CDR1 reads SEHNR; CDR2 reads FQNEAQ (reference sequence). This CDR3 comprises 13 residues. CDR3 sequence reads: CSSSPEGSYEQYF. The CDR3 DNA follows: TGTTCCAGCAGCCCTGAGGGTTCCTACGAGCAGTACTTC.

V is TRBV9 and J is TRBJ1-1, with D possibly being TRBD1 (6 bases). Between the trimmed V and J ends, which lost 3 bases and 3 bases, there was a span of 9 bases. Germline CDR1 SGDLS, CDR2 YYNGEE. This CDR3 comprises 13 residues. The CDR3 sequence is CASSANRDTEAFF. The DNA for the CDR3 is TGTGCCAGCAGCGCTAACAGGGACACTGAAGCTTTCTTT. Supplemented by reference TRBV9 and TRBJ1-1, the full variable domain reads DSGVTQTPKHLITATGQRVTLRCSPRSGDLSVYWYQQSLDQGLQFLIQYYNGEERAKGNILERFSAQQFPDLHSELNLSSLELGDSALYFCASSANRDTEAFFGQGTRLTVV.

The CDR3 coding sequence is TGCGCCAGCAGCTTGGTTTGGACTAGCGGGAGGGATGAGCAGTACTTC. It yields the protein CASSLVWTSGRDEQYF. The rearrangement links TRBV5-1 to TRBJ2-5; 15 nucleotides match TRBD2. The trim removed 0 bases at V and 11 bases at J, leaving 8 bases unmatched. The length of the CDR3 is 16 residues. The germline gives CDR1 SGHRS, CDR2 YFSETQ.

The chain has TRBV10-3 and TRBJ2-1, with 9 bases aligning to TRBD2. The CDR3 extends over 16 amino acids. The V and J ends lost 0 bases and 8 bases, in that order; junction bases with no gene match: 8. CDR1 and CDR2 (germline): ENHRY, SYGVKD. CDR3 nucleotide sequence: TGTGCCATCAGTGAGTCGGGTAGCGGGAGAGGGGATGAGCAGTTCTTC. Translation: CAISESGSGRGDEQFF.

The V call is TRBV5-4, the J call TRBJ1-4; possible D gene TRBD1, 6 bases. The CDR3 is made up of 15 amino acids. Trimming removed 4 bases at V and 4 bases at J, with 14 bases between. In germline, CDR1 is SGHNT, CDR2 YYREEE (reference sequence). The CDR3 DNA reads TGTGCCAGCAGCGTATACAGGGCAGATAATGAAAAACTGTTTTTT. It yields the protein CASSVYRADNEKLFF.

In its sample, this clone was seen a few times. The chain links TRBV23-1 to TRBJ2-5, with TRBD2 identical over 8 bases. TRBV23-1 is an ORF, and what it does is uncertain. CDR3 length equals 16 residues. V lost 3 bases and J lost 4; bases outside the gene matches: 10. The CDR3 sequence is CASSQRQGLVRETQYF. In DNA, the CDR3 is TGCGCCAGCAGTCAGCGGCAGGGACTAGTCAGAGAGACCCAGTACTTC.

This chain connects TRBV7-7 to TRBJ2-5; no clear D gene. Germline CDR1 SSHAT, CDR2 FNYEAQ (reference sequence). With 5 bases removed from V and 1 base from J, the gap between germline ends came to 8 bases. The CDR3 covers 13 residues. The CDR3, as DNA: TGTGCCAGCAGCCCCGTCTCCCAAGAGACCCAGTACTTC. It specifies CASSPVSQETQYF.

This clone was detected once. This chain connects TRBV5-4 to TRBJ2-7; D gene ambiguous. In germline, CDR1 is SGHNT, CDR2 YYREEE (reference sequence). This CDR3 contains 16 residues. The germline V and J ends were trimmed by 1 base and 0 bases, with 14 bases remaining between them. The CDR3 DNA is TGTGCCAGCAGCTTGCGGTTTGCTAGTCTCTCCTACGAGCAGTACTTC. Its translation: CASSLRFASLSYEQYF.

This sequence joins TRBV27 and TRBJ1-1; 9 nucleotides match TRBD1. The CDR3 has 17 residues. Germline CDR1 is MNHEY and CDR2 is SMNVEV (reference sequence). The junction had 12 bases not matched to a gene; V was cut back by 4 bases and J by 3 bases. CDR3 region: CASSSSGQGMRDTEAFF. The CDR3 DNA reads as TGTGCCAGCAGTTCATCGGGACAGGGAATGCGGGACACTGAAGCTTTCTTT.

This clone has just one count. The chain has TRBV4-3 and TRBJ2-7; 8 bases fit TRBD2. Germline V CDR1 and CDR2: LGHNA, YSLEER. With V trimmed by 0 bases and J by 1 base, 5 bases remained unmatched. This CDR3 has 16 amino acids. CDR3 amino acids: CASSQDISSGSYEQYF. The CDR3 DNA is TGCGCCAGCAGCCAAGATATCTCTAGCGGGTCCTACGAGCAGTACTTC.

The chain combines TRBV6-6 with TRBJ2-3; 8 nucleotides match TRBD1. Germline V lookup: CDR1 MNHNY, CDR2 SVGAGI (reference sequence). This CDR3 has 13 amino acids. After removal of 6 bases from V and 6 bases from J, the junction contained 5 bases not matched to a gene. CDR3 residues: CASRARDRDTQYF. The DNA for the CDR3 is TGTGCCAGCAGAGCCCGGGACAGGGATACGCAGTATTTT.